These 11 T cell receptor beta chains share one sample of origin, sequenced in a study of blood T cells in healthy people across ages. Sample-barcoded 5' priming and a J-beta primer mix drove a second PCR of 7 to 11 cycles. TCRdb re-called the 5' RACE reads through MiXCR, storing one row per CDR3 protein. The sample carries some 900,000 distinct CDR3 sequences, roughly 43% recorded once. The source material was blood. The receptors derive from a man younger than 40 in good health.

As DNA, the CDR3 is TGCAGTGCGCCATCCGGGGACAGAGGAGTCAATGAGCAGTTCTTC. Encoded protein: CSAPSGDRGVNEQFF. J is TRBJ2-1 and V is TRBV20-1; 7 bases map to TRBD1. J was trimmed by 6 bases and V by 6 bases; bases with no gene match: 14. The germline CDR1 and CDR2 sequences are DFQATT and SNEGSKA (reference sequence). This CDR3 is built from 15 residues.

This clonotype has a handful of counts. The chain joins TRBV7-8 to TRBJ1-1; weak D call: TRBD1 (5 bases). This CDR3 is built from 15 residues. Germline V CDR1 and CDR2: SGHVS, FQNEAQ. V was pared by 5 bases and J by 2 bases, with 15 bases between. DNA of the CDR3: TGTGCCAGCAGCCAAATCGTGACAGTAAACACTGAAGCTTTCTTT. Residues: CASSQIVTVNTEAFF.

V is TRBV2 and J is TRBJ2-7; D may be TRBD1 (5 bases). The V end was cut by 4 bases, the J end by 2 bases, with 15 bases between. The germline CDR1 and CDR2 sequences are SNHLY and FYNNEI. CDR3 size: 15 residues. The CDR3 sequence: CASSALLDTTYEQYF. The CDR3 DNA reads TGTGCCAGCAGTGCCCTTCTGGACACGACCTACGAGCAGTACTTC.

The chain combines TRBV4-3 with TRBJ2-1; TRBD2 matches at 16 bases. Per the germline V gene, CDR1 is LGHNA and CDR2 is YSLEER. V lost 4 bases and J lost 6; bases outside the gene matches: 6. The CDR3 sequence is 17 residues long. In nucleotides, the CDR3 is TGCGCCAGCAGCCCAGGGACTAGCGGGGGGGATTTCAATGAGCAGTTCTTC. Protein: CASSPGTSGGDFNEQFF.

The gene calls are TRBV6-5 and TRBJ1-2; 9 bases map to TRBD1. Germline CDR1 is MNHEY and CDR2 is SVGAGI. The J segment lost 4 bases and the V segment lost 6 bases, leaving 9 bases of the junction unmatched. The CDR3 contains 15 residues. The CDR3 sequence is CASRAHRGLGYGYTF. The CDR3 DNA follows: TGTGCCAGCAGGGCCCACAGGGGGCTCGGCTATGGCTACACCTTC.

The chain links TRBV7-2 to TRBJ2-7, with D hard to call. Germline values: CDR1 SGHTA, CDR2 FQGNSA. V dropped 3 bases and J dropped 3 bases, with 15 bases sitting between them. CDR3 size: 15 residues. The DNA for the CDR3 is TGTGCCAGCAGCTTTGCCGTGGGCACATACTACGAGCAGTACTTC. It codes for CASSFAVGTYYEQYF. The full variable domain, completed using reference TRBV7-2 and TRBJ2-7, is GAGVSQSPSNKVTEKGKDVELRCDPISGHTALYWYRQSLGQGLEFLIYFQGNSAPDKSGLPSDRFSAERTGGSVSTLTIQRTQQEDSAVYLCASSFAVGTYYEQYFGPGTRLTVT.

The rearrangement uses TRBV28 and TRBJ2-3; D is undetermined. The CDR3 covers 13 residues. V shed 0 bases and J shed 6 bases, with 7 bases lying between them. CDR1 MDHEN and CDR2 SYDVKM come from the germline V gene. CDR3 in DNA: TGTGCCAGCAGTTTATGGGGTGGGGATACGCAGTATTTT. It codes for CASSLWGGDTQYF. The full variable domain, rest sourced from reference TRBV28 and TRBJ2-3, is DVKVTQSSRYLVKRTGEKVFLECVQDMDHENMFWYRQDPGLGLRLIYFSYDVKMKEKGDIPEGYSVSREKKERFSLILESASTNQTSMYLCASSLWGGDTQYFGPGTRLTVL.

J is TRBJ2-1 and V is TRBV20-1; D not resolved. Trimming pared 2 bases from V and 4 bases from J, leaving 12 bases between. This CDR3 spans 14 amino acids. In germline, CDR1 is DFQATT, CDR2 SNEGSKA (reference sequence). The CDR3 spells CSARSLDDYNEQFF. As DNA, the CDR3 is TGCAGTGCTAGATCTCTGGACGATTACAATGAGCAGTTCTTC.

This clonotype was counted between two and nine times. This chain links TRBV7-8 with TRBJ2-7; 11 nucleotides match TRBD1. This CDR3 spans 14 amino acids. V trimming: 5 bases; J trimming: 5 bases; junction bases outside the gene matches: 5. Germline V gene sequence: CDR1 SGHVS, CDR2 FQNEAQ. The CDR3 reads CASSSAGQGDEQYF. The CDR3 DNA follows: TGTGCCAGCAGCAGTGCGGGACAGGGGGACGAGCAGTACTTC.

This clonotype was picked up a small number of times. The V call is TRBV7-2, the J call TRBJ2-3; D perhaps matches TRBD1 (6 bases). This CDR3 comprises 15 residues. The ends were cut back, 1 base at V and 5 bases at J, with 13 bases in the middle. Germline assignment: CDR1 SGHTA and CDR2 FQGNSA. CDR3 coding DNA: TGTGCCAGCAGCTTAGTGTCGACAGGCAAAGATACGCAGTATTTT. Its translation is CASSLVSTGKDTQYF. Full variable domain (missing parts from reference TRBV7-2 and TRBJ2-3): GAGVSQSPSNKVTEKGKDVELRCDPISGHTALYWYRQSLGQGLEFLIYFQGNSAPDKSGLPSDRFSAERTGGSVSTLTIQRTQQEDSAVYLCASSLVSTGKDTQYFGPGTRLTVL.

The V call is TRBV20-1, the J call TRBJ2-1; D possibly corresponds to TRBD2 (6 bases). The CDR3 has 13 amino acids. Trimming took off 3 bases at V and 5 bases at J, with 11 bases between the two ends. From germline, CDR1 is DFQATT and CDR2 SNEGSKA (reference sequence). CDR3 sequence: CSARGGSHNEQFF. CDR3 DNA sequence: TGCAGTGCTAGGGGAGGCAGTCACAATGAGCAGTTCTTC.